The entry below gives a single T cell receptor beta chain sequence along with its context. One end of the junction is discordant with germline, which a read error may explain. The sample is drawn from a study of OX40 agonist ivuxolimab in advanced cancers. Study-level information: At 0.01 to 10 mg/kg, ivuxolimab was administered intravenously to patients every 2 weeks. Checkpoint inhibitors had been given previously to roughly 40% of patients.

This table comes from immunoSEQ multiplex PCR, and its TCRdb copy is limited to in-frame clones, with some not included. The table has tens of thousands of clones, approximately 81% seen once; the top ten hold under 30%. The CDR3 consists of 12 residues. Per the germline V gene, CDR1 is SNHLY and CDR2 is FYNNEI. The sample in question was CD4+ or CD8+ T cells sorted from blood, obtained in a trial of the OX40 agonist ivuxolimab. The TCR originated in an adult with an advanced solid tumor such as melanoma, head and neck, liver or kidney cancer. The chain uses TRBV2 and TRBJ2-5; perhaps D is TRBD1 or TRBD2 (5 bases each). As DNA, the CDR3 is TGTGCCAGCAGTGAAGGGGGACCATCGGAGGACTTC. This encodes CASSEGGPSEDF.